This entry features one TCR beta chain sequence. Its antigen is still unknown. The CDR3 runs to 12 residues. The data are from a study of CXCR3-negative and CXCR3-positive naive CD8 T cells. Study results and limitations: Naive cells, whether CXCR3-negative or CXCR3-positive, had similar TRBV-TRBJ usage, while memory cells differed.

The TRB cDNA libraries were prepared by 5' RACE with UMI labels. TCRdb reprocessed the 5' RACE reads, keeping one entry per CDR3 protein, no DNA. The sample features tens of thousands of distinct CDR3 sequences, with 0.95% to 1.4% in its top ten. The origin of this receptor is a human donor in good health. Some clones in this sample may be carry-over from other donors' samples. The genes are TRBV12-3 or TRBV12-4 and TRBJ2-3; TCRdb returns TRBD2, unconfirmable since there is no DNA. The sample comprised naive CXCR3- CD8+ T cells from blood. Subset of the sample: CD45RO-CCR7+CD27+CD95- naive CD8+ T cells lacking CXCR3 (TNR3-). The CDR3 sequence: CASTQLGDTQYF.